The 18 T cell receptor beta chains reported below all come from one sample, sequenced in a study of response to subunit inactivated influenza vaccine. TCRdb reprocessed the RT-PCR reads via MiXCR and lists one record per CDR3 protein. The repertoire holds hundreds of thousands of distinct CDR3 sequences, with more than 10% as singletons. The material sequenced was non-naive T cells sorted from PBMCs, taken less than 15 days before vaccination. These receptors all stem from a man aged 45 to 65 who received an inactivated influenza vaccine.

This chain uses TRBV6-2 or TRBV6-3 with TRBJ2-2; D is possibly TRBD2 (5 bases). In germline, CDR1 is MNHEY, CDR2 SVGEGT. This CDR3 is built from 14 residues. Trimming cost V 3 bases and J 7 bases, with 12 bases left between them. CDR3: CASSYPGISGELFF. CDR3 DNA sequence: TGTGCCAGCAGTTATCCCGGGATAAGCGGGGAGCTGTTTTTT.

The rearrangement uses TRBV9 and TRBJ2-7; 12 bases are shared with TRBD1. Trimming cost V 0 bases and J 4 bases; bases outside gene matches: 2. The CDR3 sequence is 15 residues long. Germline CDR1 SGDLS, CDR2 YYNGEE. In DNA, the CDR3 is TGTGCCAGCAGCGTAGGGGGACAGGGGGCGTACGAGCAGTACTTC. This codes for CASSVGGQGAYEQYF. Filled out from reference TRBV9 and TRBJ2-7, the complete variable domain reads DSGVTQTPKHLITATGQRVTLRCSPRSGDLSVYWYQQSLDQGLQFLIQYYNGEERAKGNILERFSAQQFPDLHSELNLSSLELGDSALYFCASSVGGQGAYEQYFGPGTRLTVT.

This clonotype was counted between two and nine times. This rearrangement joins TRBV4-1 to TRBJ1-1; possible D gene TRBD1, 6 bases. V lost 0 bases to trimming and J lost 5 bases, with 13 bases between them. The CDR3 is 15 residues long. The germline gives CDR1 MGHRA, CDR2 YSYEKL. Here the CDR3 DNA reads TGCGCCAGCAGCCAAGACAAACAGGGTGGTACTGAAGCTTTCTTT. Its protein is CASSQDKQGGTEAFF.

This chain uses TRBV3-1 with TRBJ1-4, with a tentative D call TRBD1 (6 bases). The germline gives CDR1 LGHDT, CDR2 YNNKEL (reference sequence). Deletions cut 1 base from V and 9 bases from J, with 15 bases between. The CDR3 loop spans 15 amino acids. The CDR3 spells CASSQGGARGQKLFF. The CDR3, as DNA: TGTGCCAGCAGCCAAGGCGGGGCCAGGGGCCAAAAACTGTTTTTT. Based on the CDR3 plus reference TRBV3-1 and TRBJ1-4, the full variable domain is DTAVSQTPKYLVTQMGNDKSIKCEQNLGHDTMYWYKQDSKKFLKIMFSYNNKELIINETVPNRFSPKSPDKAHLNLHINSLELGDSAVYFCASSQGGARGQKLFFGSGTQLSVL.

This clonotype was found many times. The chain joins TRBV18 to TRBJ2-5; D is unresolved. Between the trimmed V and J ends, which lost 0 bases and 5 bases, there was a span of 10 bases. Per the germline V gene, CDR1 is KGHSH and CDR2 is LQKENI. The CDR3 consists of 14 residues. DNA for the CDR3: TGTGCCAGCTCACCACCAATGAGTCCCGAGACCCAGTACTTC. It translates to CASSPPMSPETQYF.

V is TRBV20-1 and J is TRBJ2-7, with D perhaps TRBD1 or TRBD2 (7 bases each). In germline, CDR1 is DFQATT, CDR2 SNEGSKA (reference sequence). Trimming took 0 bases from V and 8 from J, leaving 14 bases between them. CDR3 length: 13 residues. CDR3 sequence: CSARDRGGFKQYF. CDR3 nucleotide sequence: TGCAGTGCTAGAGACAGGGGGGGGTTCAAGCAGTACTTC.

This chain joins TRBV3-1 and TRBJ1-4; no definite D call. The germline CDR1 and CDR2 sequences are LGHDT and YNNKEL (reference sequence). The CDR3 consists of 11 residues. V lost 6 bases and J 8 bases, leaving 7 bases between the germline ends. CDR3 region: CASRSFEKLFF. The CDR3 DNA follows: TGTGCCAGCAGGAGTTTCGAAAAACTGTTTTTT.

Many counts were recorded for this clonotype. The rearrangement joins TRBV20-1 to TRBJ2-5, with TRBD1 matching over 8 bases. Germline-derived CDR1 and CDR2 are DFQATT and SNEGSKA (reference sequence). Trimming took 5 bases from V and 2 from J; bases not matched to a gene: 7. CDR3 length equals 14 residues. The CDR3 is CSARGQGQQETQYF. As DNA, the CDR3 is TGCAGTGCTCGAGGACAGGGCCAACAAGAGACCCAGTACTTC.

This clonotype showed up many times. The V gene is TRBV7-9, the J gene TRBJ2-5, with D tentatively TRBD1 (6 bases). This CDR3 comprises 14 residues. Germline assignment: CDR1 SEHNR and CDR2 FQNEAQ (reference sequence). V shed 4 bases and J shed 5 bases, with 14 bases lying between them. CDR3 bases: TGTGCCAGCAGCTGGAGCACAGGGCTGGAGACCCAGTACTTC. Translation: CASSWSTGLETQYF.

This clonotype was observed at least ten times. The rearrangement links TRBV7-8 to TRBJ2-7; 9 positions agree with TRBD1. The V gene's germline CDR1 is SGHVS and CDR2 FQNEAQ. After removal of 3 bases from V and 4 bases from J, the junction contained 4 bases not matched to a gene. CDR3 length equals 14 residues. This CDR3 is CASSLGTGLYEQYF. The CDR3 region has the DNA TGTGCCAGCAGCTTGGGGACAGGGTTATACGAGCAGTACTTC.

This clonotype occurred many times. This sequence joins TRBV7-9 and TRBJ2-1, with D uncertain. CDR1 SEHNR and CDR2 FQNEAQ come from the germline V gene (reference sequence). Trimming removed 7 bases from V and 5 bases from J, with 15 bases in between. The CDR3 spans 14 residues. The CDR3 protein is CASTFTGTNNEQFF. The CDR3 nucleotides read TGTGCCAGCACCTTTACGGGTACCAACAATGAGCAGTTCTTC.

V usage is TRBV3-1 and J usage is TRBJ1-2; D possibly corresponds to TRBD1 (5 bases). Germline CDR1 reads LGHDT; CDR2 reads YNNKEL (reference sequence). The germline V and J ends were trimmed by 4 bases and 10 bases, with 10 bases remaining between them. This CDR3 has 11 amino acids. CDR3 residues: CASSRNRNYTF. In DNA, the CDR3 is TGTGCCAGCAGCCGTAACAGGAACTACACCTTC.

The sample holds many counts of this clonotype. The chain is built from TRBV6-1 and TRBJ1-6; possibly TRBD1 for D (5 bases). The CDR3 runs 15 residues. Trimming left V 7 bases short and J 14 bases short, with 24 bases between. CDR1 and CDR2 (germline): MNHNS, SASEGT. CDR3 loop: CASTSTSSKGNALHF. Written as DNA, the CDR3 is TGTGCCAGCACCTCCACATCCAGTAAGGGGAATGCCCTCCACTTT.

The gene calls are TRBV28 and TRBJ2-3; TRBD1 matches at 9 bases. The CDR3 totals 19 residues. The V gene end was trimmed by 5 bases and the J gene end by 0 bases; junction bases not matched to a gene: 15. Germline V gene sequence: CDR1 MDHEN, CDR2 SYDVKM. The CDR3 DNA sequence: TGTGCCAGCAGTCCACCTCCGGGACAGGGTGGGATTAGCACAGATACGCAGTATTTT. Translating gives CASSPPPGQGGISTDTQYF.

This clonotype was picked up many times. V and J are TRBV20-1 and TRBJ1-1; D gene unclear. The germline CDR1 and CDR2 sequences are DFQATT and SNEGSKA (reference sequence). The CDR3 contains 13 residues. V dropped 0 bases and J dropped 8 bases, with 13 bases sitting between them. The CDR3 DNA follows: TGCAGTGCTAGAGAGGGTCCGGGCGTGGAAGCTTTCTTT. This sequence encodes CSAREGPGVEAFF.

This clonotype was recorded many times. The chain uses TRBV27 and TRBJ1-4; D is unclear. This CDR3 is built from 15 residues. Trimming stripped 1 base from V and 0 bases from J, with 6 bases between. Germline CDR1 reads MNHEY; CDR2 reads SMNVEV (reference sequence). The CDR3 spells CASSLWGTTNEKLFF. The CDR3 DNA reads TGTGCCAGCAGTTTATGGGGTACAACTAATGAAAAACTGTTTTTT.

This clonotype was seen at least ten times. The rearrangement joins TRBV28 to TRBJ2-2; TRBD1 aligns across 9 bases. Germline V gene data show CDR1 as MDHEN and CDR2 as SYDVKM. This CDR3 has 19 residues. Trimming removed 4 bases from V and 4 bases from J; junction bases left unmatched: 16. The CDR3 region has the DNA TGTGCCAGCAGTTCCTCCTACCTGGACAGGGGTCGATTCACCGGGGAGCTGTTTTTT. As protein: CASSSSYLDRGRFTGELFF.

The chain employs TRBV7-2 and TRBJ2-7; D gene uncertain. Between the trimmed V and J ends, which lost 3 bases and 0 bases, there was a span of 6 bases. Germline CDR1 and CDR2: SGHTA and FQGNSA. This CDR3 is 13 amino acids long. CDR3 in amino acids: CASSFSNSYEQYF. CDR3 bases: TGTGCCAGCAGCTTCTCCAACTCCTACGAGCAGTACTTC.